This passage covers 20 T cell receptor beta chains from one sample sequenced in a study of OX40 agonist ivuxolimab in advanced cancers. The protocol was immunoSEQ multiplex PCR, while the TCRdb copy is restricted to in-frame clones and leaves out a portion. Among 65,000 to 95,000 clones listed, roughly 87% were seen once. Sequencing used CD4+ or CD8+ T cells sorted from blood, obtained in a trial of the OX40 agonist ivuxolimab. These receptor sequences come from an adult with an advanced solid tumor such as melanoma, head and neck, liver or kidney cancer.

The chain carries TRBV9 and TRBJ2-5; 7 nucleotides agree with TRBD2. V lost 0 bases and J lost 1; bases outside the gene matches: 12. CDR1 SGDLS and CDR2 YYNGEE come from the germline V gene. This CDR3 has 18 residues. The CDR3 protein is CASSVALGGEGSQETQYF. CDR3 nucleotide sequence: TGTGCCAGCAGCGTAGCACTCGGAGGGGAGGGGAGCCAAGAGACCCAGTACTTC.

The chain couples TRBV6-5 to TRBJ2-7, with TRBD1 matching 8 bases. This CDR3 is 15 amino acids long. Trimming took 7 bases from V and 0 from J; bases not matched to a gene: 8. CDR1 and CDR2 from the germline V gene are MNHEY and SVGAGI. CDR3 sequence (DNA): TGTGCCAGCACCACAGGGGGAGCATACTCCTACGAGCAGTACTTC. This translates into CASTTGGAYSYEQYF.

The V and J genes are TRBV5-1 and TRBJ2-2; 7 nucleotides align to TRBD2. The V segment lost 4 bases and the J segment 2 bases; nucleotides outside the gene matches: 8. The CDR3 sequence is 16 residues long. Germline V gene sequence: CDR1 SGHRS, CDR2 YFSETQ. CDR3 protein: CASSPSSGGNTGELFF. For the CDR3, the DNA is TGCGCCAGCAGCCCCTCTAGCGGAGGAAACACCGGGGAGCTGTTTTTT.

The chain uses TRBV19 and TRBJ2-2; D remains unclear. The CDR3 extends over 15 amino acids. Trimming left V 1 base short and J 4 bases short, with 10 bases between. The germline V gene encodes CDR1 LNHDA and CDR2 SQIVND (reference sequence). CDR3 coding DNA: TGTGCCAGTAGTATAGCAGTGGCTGGCACCGGGGAGCTGTTTTTT. This gives the protein CASSIAVAGTGELFF.

The chain employs TRBV6-5 and TRBJ2-1, with D possibly matching TRBD2 (7 bases). V was cut by 6 bases and J by 7 bases, with 19 bases left in between. The CDR3 is 15 amino acids. Looked up from germline, CDR1 is MNHEY and CDR2 is SVGAGI. CDR3 DNA sequence: TGTGCCAGCAGACGGGGCGGGGGCTTAGGGAATGAGCAGTTCTTC. This gives the protein CASRRGGGLGNEQFF.

The rearrangement uses TRBV2 and TRBJ2-1, with no clear D. This CDR3 has 13 amino acids. V was pared by 6 bases and J by 10 bases, with 16 bases between. The germline CDR1 and CDR2 sequences are SNHLY and FYNNEI. The CDR3 region has the DNA TGTGCCAGCAGCGACATACTTATTGGGGAGCAGTTCTTC. As protein: CASSDILIGEQFF.

This chain joins TRBV10-3 and TRBJ1-6; D is possibly TRBD1 (5 bases). There are 15 residues in the CDR3. Trimming left V 6 bases short and J 3 bases short, with 12 bases between. Germline CDR1 ENHRY, CDR2 SYGVKD. CDR3 region: CAISASGHYNSPLHF. The CDR3 bases are TGTGCCATCAGCGCCTCCGGACACTATAATTCACCCCTCCACTTT.

This clone showed up just a few times. The gene calls are TRBV5-1 and TRBJ1-2; TRBD1 is a possible D gene (6 bases). The CDR3 contains 17 residues. The V end was cut by 0 bases, the J end by 0 bases, with 15 bases between. Germline lookup yields CDR1 SGHRS and CDR2 YFSETQ. The CDR3 is CASSLDGGATSNYGYTF. CDR3 in DNA: TGCGCCAGCAGCTTGGATGGGGGGGCGACTTCTAACTATGGCTACACCTTC.

The chain links TRBV29-1 to TRBJ1-4, with D possibly TRBD1 on 5 matching bases. V was clipped by 7 bases and J by 7 bases, with 19 bases between them. Germline CDR1 is SQVTM and CDR2 is ANQGSEA. CDR3 length equals 14 residues. For the CDR3, the DNA is TGCAGCGCCTCCGCGGGGACGGGGACTGAAAAACTGTTTTTT. It translates to CSASAGTGTEKLFF.

A single count supports this clone. The chain recombines TRBV11-2 with TRBJ2-7, with TRBD1 identical over 7 bases. V shed 8 bases, J shed 4 bases, and the junction held 8 bases outside the gene matches. CDR3 length equals 13 residues. In germline, CDR1 is SGHAT, CDR2 FQNNGV. The DNA of the CDR3 is TGTGCCAGCTCGACAGGGTTCGCGTACGAGCAGTACTTC. Encoded protein: CASSTGFAYEQYF.

This chain joins TRBV29-1 and TRBJ2-3, with D possibly being TRBD2 (5 bases). The CDR3 consists of 15 residues. CDR1 SQVTM and CDR2 ANQGSEA come from the germline V gene. Trimming pared 4 bases from V and 1 base from J, leaving 15 bases between. The CDR3 coding sequence is TGCAGCGTTGGCGGCACCCCCGGGGGCACAGATACGCAGTATTTT. This sequence encodes CSVGGTPGGTDTQYF.

This sequence joins TRBV7-9 and TRBJ2-1, with TRBD1 matching over 8 bases. Germline values: CDR1 SEHNR, CDR2 FQNEAQ (reference sequence). The CDR3 runs 15 residues. The ends lost 5 bases at V and 0 bases at J; junction bases unmatched: 3. This chain's CDR3 is CASSRTGGSYNEQFF. In DNA, the CDR3 is TGTGCCAGCAGCCGCACAGGGGGCTCCTACAATGAGCAGTTCTTC.

This clone was found once. The V and J genes are TRBV19 and TRBJ2-5; 7 nucleotides agree with TRBD2. CDR3 length: 11 amino acids. With V trimmed by 11 bases and J by 3 bases, 3 bases remained unmatched. Germline-derived CDR1 and CDR2 are LNHDA and SQIVND (reference sequence). CDR3 residues: CACGGKETQYF. The CDR3 DNA follows: TGTGCCTGCGGGGGTAAAGAGACCCAGTACTTC.

The chain couples TRBV2 to TRBJ2-7; no firm D call. The length of the CDR3 is 16 residues. V gave up 3 bases and J gave up 0 bases, with 15 bases separating them. Germline V gene lookup returns CDR1 SNHLY and CDR2 FYNNEI. CDR3 sequence: CASSEIVGIVSYEQYF. The CDR3 DNA reads as TGTGCCAGCAGTGAGATAGTGGGGATCGTCTCCTACGAGCAGTACTTC. Looking up the rest from reference TRBV2 and TRBJ2-7 gives the full variable domain: EPEVTQTPSHQVTQMGQEVILRCVPISNHLYFYWYRQILGQKVEFLVSFYNNEISEKSEIFDDQFSVERPDGSNFTLKIRSTKLEDSAMYFCASSEIVGIVSYEQYFGPGTRLTVT.

The table lists this clone with a count of one. The chain links TRBV5-4 to TRBJ1-6, with D tentatively TRBD1 (5 bases). This CDR3 is built from 15 residues. Germline V lookup: CDR1 SGHNT, CDR2 YYREEE (reference sequence). Deletions cut 6 bases from V and 10 bases from J, with 20 bases between. The DNA for the CDR3 is TGTGCCAGCAACATTGGGGGGTCTCAAGAATCACCCCTCCACTTT. Its translation: CASNIGGSQESPLHF.

The chain links TRBV9 to TRBJ2-5; possibly TRBD1 for D (5 bases). Germline lookup yields CDR1 SGDLS and CDR2 YYNGEE. The CDR3 runs to 12 residues. Trimming stripped 6 bases from V and 1 base from J, with 7 bases between. CDR3 in amino acids: CASNRGQETQYF. CDR3 sequence (DNA): TGTGCCAGCAATAGGGGCCAAGAGACCCAGTACTTC.

The CDR3 sequence is CSVRPFSGRLFF. DNA for the CDR3: TGCAGCGTCCGTCCTTTTAGCGGGAGGTTGTTCTTC. The gene calls are TRBV29-1 and TRBJ2-1; 10 bases are a match to TRBD2. CDR3 length: 12 residues. The J segment lost 15 bases and the V segment lost 6 bases, leaving 11 bases of the junction unmatched. CDR1 and CDR2 (germline): SQVTM, ANQGSEA.

The chain has TRBV27 and TRBJ1-4; no clear D gene. CDR1 is MNHEY, CDR2 SMNVEV, per germline (reference sequence). This CDR3 is 12 amino acids long. V dropped 7 bases and J dropped 8 bases, with 11 bases sitting between them. Written as DNA, the CDR3 is TGTGCCAGCATGGTGGTGGGCGAAAAACTGTTTTTT. This gives the protein CASMVVGEKLFF.

The chain uses TRBV30 and TRBJ2-3; D is ambiguous. Germline CDR1 is GTSNPN and CDR2 is SVGIG (reference sequence). The CDR3 is made up of 12 amino acids. Trimming shortened V by 4 bases and J by 1 base, and 6 bases separated the two germline ends. Written as DNA, the CDR3 is TGTGCCTGGACTAGGGGCACAGATACGCAGTATTTT. Amino acids: CAWTRGTDTQYF.

The count of this clone is one. V is TRBV6-1 and J is TRBJ2-2; 7 positions match TRBD2. Germline V gives CDR1 MNHNS, CDR2 SASEGT. The V and J ends lost 0 bases and 8 bases, in that order; junction bases with no gene match: 0. This CDR3 comprises 13 residues. The CDR3 DNA reads as TGTGCCAGCAGTGAAGCGCGGGGGGGGGAGCTGTTTTTT. This codes for CASSEARGGELFF.